This T cell receptor beta chain was recorded in a study of CD4+ T cells in melanoma. Study-wide results and limits: In melanoma, neoantigen-specific CD4+ T cells reportedly differed in differentiation state.

A remark on this clone: Its specificity is not known.

TCRdb's copy holds only in-frame clones and misses some; the assay was immunoSEQ multiplex PCR. The sample consists of 10,000 or so clones, around 60% of them appearing once. Germline V lookup: CDR1 SGHVS, CDR2 FNYEAQ. The CDR3 is made up of 17 amino acids. V lost 1 base and J lost 4, with 16 bases in between. The sequence was collected from a human donor with melanoma. The J gene is TRBJ2-2, the V gene TRBV7-6; a possible D gene is TRBD2 (5 bases). Sequenced: cells from a culture (not recorded whether cultured in vitro). CDR3 nucleotide sequence: TGTGCCAGCAGCTTAGTGATAGGTCTAGCCTCCACCGGGGAGCTGTTTTTT. It is translated as CASSLVIGLASTGELFF.